The clone carrying this T cell receptor (beta chain) was seen more than once but under ten times. Antigen specificity is unknown. The data stem from a study of response to subunit inactivated influenza vaccine. Findings and caveats of the study: With each seasonal influenza vaccination, the authors suggested, few new T cells are recruited.

V lost 0 bases and J lost 6, with 9 bases in between. Per germline, CDR1 DFQATT and CDR2 SNEGSKA (reference sequence). The CDR3 totals 13 residues. From the RT-PCR reads, TCRdb called clonotypes with MiXCR, one entry per CDR3 protein. This table has approximately 480,000 distinct CDR3 sequences, approximately 11% appearing once. The receptor was derived from a man in his forties or fifties who received an inactivated influenza vaccine. Sequenced here: PBMCs from blood, sampled around seven weeks after vaccination. The rearrangement links TRBV20-1 to TRBJ2-1, with D tentatively TRBD1 (5 bases). CDR3 residues: CSARDGALNEQFF. CDR3 nucleotides: TGCAGTGCTAGAGATGGGGCTCTCAATGAGCAGTTCTTC.